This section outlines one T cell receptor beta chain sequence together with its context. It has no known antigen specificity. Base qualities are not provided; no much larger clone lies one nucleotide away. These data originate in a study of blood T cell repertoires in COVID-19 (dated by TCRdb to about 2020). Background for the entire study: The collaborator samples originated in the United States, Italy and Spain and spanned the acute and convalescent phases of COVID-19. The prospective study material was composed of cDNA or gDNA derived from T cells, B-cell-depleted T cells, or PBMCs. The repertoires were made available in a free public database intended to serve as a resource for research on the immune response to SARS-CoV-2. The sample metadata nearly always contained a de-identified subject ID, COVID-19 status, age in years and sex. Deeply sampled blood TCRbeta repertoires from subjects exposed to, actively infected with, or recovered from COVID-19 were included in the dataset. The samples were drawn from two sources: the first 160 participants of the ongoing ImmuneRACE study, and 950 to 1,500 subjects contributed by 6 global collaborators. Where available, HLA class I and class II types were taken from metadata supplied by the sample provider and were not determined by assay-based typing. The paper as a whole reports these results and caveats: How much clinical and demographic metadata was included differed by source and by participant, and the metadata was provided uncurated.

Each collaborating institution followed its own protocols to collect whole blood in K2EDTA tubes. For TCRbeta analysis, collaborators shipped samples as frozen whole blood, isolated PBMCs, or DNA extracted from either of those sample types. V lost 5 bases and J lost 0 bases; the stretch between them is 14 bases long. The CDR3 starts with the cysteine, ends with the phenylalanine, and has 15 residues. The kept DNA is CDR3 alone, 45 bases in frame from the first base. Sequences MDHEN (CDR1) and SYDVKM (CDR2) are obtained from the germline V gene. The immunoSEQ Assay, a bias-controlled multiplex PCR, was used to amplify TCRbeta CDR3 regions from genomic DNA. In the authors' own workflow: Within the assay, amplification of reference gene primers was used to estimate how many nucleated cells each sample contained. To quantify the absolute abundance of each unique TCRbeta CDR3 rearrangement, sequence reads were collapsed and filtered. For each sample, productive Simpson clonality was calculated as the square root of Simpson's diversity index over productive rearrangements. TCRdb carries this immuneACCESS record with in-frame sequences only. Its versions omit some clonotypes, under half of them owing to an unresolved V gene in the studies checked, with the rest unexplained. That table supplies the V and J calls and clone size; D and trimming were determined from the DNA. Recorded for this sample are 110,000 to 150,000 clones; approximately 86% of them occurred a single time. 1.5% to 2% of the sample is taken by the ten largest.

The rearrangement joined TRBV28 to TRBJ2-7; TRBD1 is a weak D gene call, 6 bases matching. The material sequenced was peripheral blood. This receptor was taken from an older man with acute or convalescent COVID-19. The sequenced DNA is TGTGCCAGCAGTCCCTCTGGACAGACCTCCTACGAGCAGTACTTC. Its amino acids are CASSPSGQTSYEQYF.